What follows are 32 T cell receptor beta chains derived from one specimen sequenced in a study of Graves' ophthalmopathy and Graves' hyperthyroidism. RNA transcripts provided the template for amplifying TCR beta CDR3 regions. The first round was an RT-PCR with HTBI primers, and the second round was a multiplex PCR. Each CDR3 protein is one row after TCRdb ran MiXCR on the multiplex PCR reads. This sample has hundreds of thousands of distinct CDR3 sequences, with around a fifth found just once. The specimen was peripheral blood. The origin of the receptors is a woman between 18 and 30 years old with stable Graves' hyperthyroidism.

Many counts were recorded for this clonotype. An end of the junction differs from the germline gene, which may be a read error. V and J are TRBV6-1 and TRBJ2-5; tentatively, D is TRBD1 (6 bases). This CDR3 comprises 15 residues. Germline assignment: CDR1 MNHNS and CDR2 SASEGT. CDR3 nucleotides: TGTGCCAGCAGCGAAGAGGACAGCCGACAAGAGACCCAGTACTTC. Amino acid sequence: CASSEEDSRQETQYF.

This clonotype has at least ten counts. The J gene is TRBJ1-2, the V gene TRBV7-2, with TRBD1 as a possible D gene (5 bases). CDR3 length: 13 amino acids. Germline CDR1 reads SGHTA; CDR2 reads FQGNSA. Deletions cut 2 bases from V and 4 bases from J, with 8 bases between. CDR3 loop: CASSLQGSYGYTF. The DNA for the CDR3 is TGTGCCAGCAGCTTACAGGGTTCCTATGGCTACACCTTC.

The chain recombines TRBV28 with TRBJ2-7, with D perhaps matching TRBD2 (6 bases). Germline V gene data show CDR1 as MDHEN and CDR2 as SYDVKM. Trimming took off 8 bases at V and 2 bases at J, with 13 bases between the two ends. The CDR3 is made up of 13 amino acids. CDR3 DNA: TGTGCCAGCCATAAGGGAGGCACCTACGAGCAGTACTTC. Its protein is CASHKGGTYEQYF.

Many counts were recorded for this clonotype. The genes are TRBV19 and TRBJ1-1; the D gene is possibly TRBD1 (6 bases). V dropped 9 bases and J dropped 2 bases, with 22 bases sitting between them. The germline V gene encodes CDR1 LNHDA and CDR2 SQIVND (reference sequence). The CDR3 has 16 residues. The chain's CDR3 is CASSRGGRGPNTEAFF. DNA for the CDR3: TGTGCCAGCAGCCGGGGGGGGCGGGGACCAAACACTGAAGCTTTCTTT. The full variable domain, with the rest looked up from reference TRBV19 and TRBJ1-1, is DGGITQSPKYLFRKEGQNVTLSCEQNLNHDAMYWYRQDPGQGLRLIYYSQIVNDFQKGDIAEGYSVSREKKESFPLTVTSAQKNPTAFYLCASSRGGRGPNTEAFFGQGTRLTVV.

The sample holds many counts of this clonotype. The chain carries TRBV15 and TRBJ2-6; D perhaps matches TRBD2 (6 bases). Germline CDR1 is LNHNV and CDR2 is YYDKDF (reference sequence). This CDR3 region has 14 residues. The germline V and J ends were trimmed by 6 bases and 12 bases, with 18 bases remaining between them. The CDR3 DNA is TGTGCCACCAGACCCCCGGGAGAAGTTGGCGTCCTGACTTTC. It codes for CATRPPGEVGVLTF.

This clonotype has a count of ten or more. The V gene is TRBV20-1, the J gene TRBJ1-1; D is unclear. V lost 5 bases to trimming and J lost 0 bases, with 1 base between them. This CDR3 has 10 residues. Germline assignment: CDR1 DFQATT and CDR2 SNEGSKA (reference sequence). The CDR3 sequence: CSALNTEAFF. Here the CDR3 DNA reads TGCAGTGCTCTGAACACTGAAGCTTTCTTT.

This clonotype has ten or more counts. The chain carries TRBV29-1 and TRBJ2-2, with 10 positions matching TRBD1. CDR3 size: 13 residues. V shed 6 bases, J shed 6 bases, and the junction held 4 bases outside the gene matches. The germline CDR1 and CDR2 sequences are SQVTM and ANQGSEA. Written as DNA, the CDR3 is TGCAGCGTCGGGGACAGGGGAGCCGGGGAGCTGTTTTTT. Protein sequence: CSVGDRGAGELFF.

There are many counts of this clonotype. The chain uses TRBV7-2 and TRBJ1-2; possibly TRBD1 for D (6 bases). The CDR3 loop spans 13 amino acids. Germline V gives CDR1 SGHTA, CDR2 FQGNSA. V was cut by 5 bases and J by 8 bases, with 15 bases left in between. The CDR3 DNA follows: TGTGCCAGCAGCCCCACAGGGACCGGGGGCTACACCTTC. Amino acid sequence: CASSPTGTGGYTF.

This clonotype came up many times. The J gene is TRBJ1-5, the V gene TRBV6-4, with TRBD1 identical over 10 bases. V was clipped by 6 bases and J by 0 bases; unmatched bases: 11. The CDR3 length is 18 residues. Per germline, CDR1 MRHNA and CDR2 SNTAGT. The CDR3 sequence is CASSRDRGPGYSNQPQHF. CDR3 coding DNA: TGTGCCAGCAGCCGAGACAGGGGGCCTGGATATAGCAATCAGCCCCAGCATTTT.

This clonotype has at least ten counts. The rearrangement links TRBV7-2 to TRBJ1-3, with unresolved D. V was pared by 6 bases and J by 4 bases, with 10 bases between. The germline gives CDR1 SGHTA, CDR2 FQGNSA. This CDR3 spans 13 amino acids. CDR3 region: CASSFGQGNTIYF. The CDR3 nucleotides read TGTGCCAGCAGTTTTGGCCAAGGAAACACCATATATTTT.

On this clonotype: A clone one base away is much larger, so this may be a read error. The CDR3, as DNA: TGTGCCAGCAGTTACTTCGGGGTAGCCAAAACCATTCAGTACTTC. Amino acid sequence: CASSYFGVAKTIQYF. The rearrangement uses TRBV6-2 or TRBV6-3 and TRBJ2-4; D may be TRBD2 (5 bases). Germline-derived CDR1 and CDR2 are MNHEY and SVGEGT. The CDR3 totals 15 residues.

The chain employs TRBV5-1 and TRBJ1-1, with D possibly being TRBD1 (5 bases). The V and J ends lost 4 bases and 2 bases respectively, with 12 bases between them. CDR1 SGHRS and CDR2 YFSETQ come from the germline V gene. The length of the CDR3 is 14 residues. This chain's CDR3 is CASSTRGHNTEAFF. CDR3 sequence (DNA): TGCGCCAGCAGCACTAGGGGCCATAACACTGAAGCTTTCTTT.

This clonotype was seen many times. This chain uses TRBV18 with TRBJ2-5; D might be TRBD1 (7 bases). V was pared by 8 bases and J by 0 bases, with 10 bases between. Germline V gene lookup returns CDR1 KGHSH and CDR2 LQKENI. The CDR3 loop spans 13 amino acids. CDR3 sequence: CASAGTDQETQYF. The CDR3 nucleotides read TGTGCCAGCGCGGGGACAGACCAAGAGACCCAGTACTTC. Combining the CDR3 with reference TRBV18 and TRBJ2-5 gives the whole variable domain NAGVMQNPRHLVRRRGQEARLRCSPMKGHSHVYWYRQLPEEGLKFMVYLQKENIIDESGMPKERFSAEFPKEGPSILRIQQVVRGDSAAYFCASAGTDQETQYFGPGTRLLVL.

There are many counts of this clonotype. This chain links TRBV6-2 or TRBV6-3 with TRBJ2-6; D may be TRBD2 (6 bases). Germline CDR1 reads MNHEY; CDR2 reads SVGEGT. This CDR3 is 17 amino acids long. With 2 bases removed from V and 1 base from J, the gap between germline ends came to 12 bases. CDR3 DNA: TGTGCCAGCAGTTACCAGGCAGGGAGGTCTGGGGCCAACGTCCTGACTTTC. Residues: CASSYQAGRSGANVLTF.

This clonotype was recorded at least ten times. V is TRBV20-1 and J is TRBJ2-7; 8 bases agree with TRBD2. This CDR3 is built from 15 residues. CDR1 and CDR2 from the germline V gene are DFQATT and SNEGSKA (reference sequence). The trim removed 0 bases at V and 4 bases at J, leaving 8 bases unmatched. The CDR3: CSARDGTSISYEQYF. The DNA of the CDR3 is TGCAGTGCTAGAGATGGGACTAGTATTAGTTACGAGCAGTACTTC.

There are many counts of this clonotype. The chain recombines TRBV7-6 with TRBJ2-5; 7 positions match TRBD1. CDR3 length: 15 amino acids. CDR1 SGHVS and CDR2 FNYEAQ come from the germline V gene. V lost 5 bases and J lost 5; bases outside the gene matches: 11. The CDR3, as DNA: TGTGCCAGCAGCCCTAACCCAACAGGGGAGGAGACCCAGTACTTC. Its protein product is CASSPNPTGEETQYF.

This clonotype was seen many times. V gene TRBV30 combines with J gene TRBJ2-7; D perhaps matches TRBD2 (6 bases). The CDR3 spans 14 residues. Trimming removed 5 bases from V and 2 bases from J, with 16 bases in between. Germline CDR1 reads GTSNPN; CDR2 reads SVGIG (reference sequence). The CDR3 is CAWAWGGGTYEQYF. The CDR3 region has the DNA TGTGCCTGGGCATGGGGTGGAGGGACCTACGAGCAGTACTTC.

This clonotype was counted many times. With a much larger clone just one base away, this may be a read error. This chain uses TRBV11-3 with TRBJ2-2; D is possibly TRBD2 (7 bases). CDR3 size: 16 residues. From germline, CDR1 is SGHNT and CDR2 YENEEA. The CDR3 loop reads CASSLVTGRGTGGLFF. CDR3 nucleotide sequence: TGTGCCAGCAGCTTAGTAACAGGGAGGGGCACCGGGGGGCTGTTTTTT.

This clonotype has ten or more counts. The rearrangement joins TRBV29-1 to TRBJ2-5; 10 bases match TRBD2. Looked up from germline, CDR1 is SQVTM and CDR2 is ANQGSEA. Trimming removed 2 bases from V and 0 bases from J; junction bases left unmatched: 9. The CDR3 contains 17 residues. The CDR3: CSVEWASGSVYQETQYF. The CDR3 region has the DNA TGCAGCGTTGAATGGGCTAGCGGGAGCGTGTACCAAGAGACCCAGTACTTC.

This clonotype was seen repeatedly, ten times or more. The rearrangement uses TRBV30 and TRBJ2-7; the D is unclear. The germline CDR1 and CDR2 sequences are GTSNPN and SVGIG (reference sequence). Trimming pared 6 bases from V and 0 bases from J, leaving 9 bases between. The CDR3 loop spans 12 amino acids. CDR3 bases: TGTGCCTGCCAGAGAAGCTCCTACGAGCAGTACTTC. Residues: CACQRSSYEQYF.

The V and J genes are TRBV7-8 and TRBJ2-5, with D unresolved. The CDR3 has 15 residues. CDR1 is SGHVS, CDR2 FQNEAQ, per germline. Trimming left V 2 bases short and J 3 bases short, with 13 bases between. In nucleotides, the CDR3 is TGTGCCAGCAGCTTACTCGAACGGTTGGAAGAGACCCAGTACTTC. Protein: CASSLLERLEETQYF. The full variable domain, rest sourced from reference TRBV7-8 and TRBJ2-5, is GAGVSQSPRYKVAKRGQDVALRCDPISGHVSLFWYQQALGQGPEFLTYFQNEAQLDKSGLPSDRFFAERPEGSVSTLKIQRTQQEDSAVYLCASSLLERLEETQYFGPGTRLLVL.

The chain combines TRBV6-1 with TRBJ1-1; TRBD1 might be the D (5 bases). Germline V gene sequence: CDR1 MNHNS, CDR2 SASEGT. The V end lost 6 bases, the J end lost 4 bases, and 21 bases lay between the germline ends. The CDR3 extends over 16 amino acids. The CDR3: CASRKKGPPEGTEAFF. The CDR3 DNA is TGTGCCAGCAGAAAGAAGGGACCACCCGAAGGCACTGAAGCTTTCTTT.

This chain uses TRBV6-1 with TRBJ1-2; possible D gene TRBD1, 6 bases. The length of the CDR3 is 13 residues. The germline V and J ends were trimmed by 7 bases and 4 bases, with 13 bases remaining between them. CDR1 MNHNS and CDR2 SASEGT come from the germline V gene. In DNA form, the CDR3 reads TGTGCCAGCACCGCGCAGGGGTTCTATGGCTACACCTTC. This encodes CASTAQGFYGYTF.

In this sample, this clonotype turned up many times. The rearrangement joins TRBV15 to TRBJ1-5; D is perhaps TRBD1 (6 bases). The germline CDR1 and CDR2 sequences are LNHNV and YYDKDF (reference sequence). The ends were cut back, 3 bases at V and 0 bases at J, with 15 bases in the middle. The CDR3 consists of 17 residues. The CDR3 sequence is CATSSRGQPYSNQPQHF. The CDR3 DNA reads TGTGCCACCAGCAGCCGCGGACAGCCCTATAGCAATCAGCCCCAGCATTTT.

V usage is TRBV15 and J usage is TRBJ2-7, with unresolved D. CDR3 length equals 15 residues. Germline V gene sequence: CDR1 LNHNV, CDR2 YYDKDF (reference sequence). V lost 0 bases and J lost 1, with 10 bases in between. CDR3 in amino acids: CATSRDWGQSYEQYF. The CDR3 DNA sequence: TGTGCCACCAGCAGAGATTGGGGTCAGTCCTACGAGCAGTACTTC.

This clonotype has only a few counts. This chain joins TRBV4-1 and TRBJ2-7, with D perhaps TRBD2 (6 bases). Germline V gene data show CDR1 as MGHRA and CDR2 as YSYEKL. Trimming shortened V by 5 bases and J by 7 bases, and 12 bases separated the two germline ends. The CDR3 is made up of 12 amino acids. In DNA, the CDR3 is TGCGCCAGCAGCTCATACCGGGGGGAGCAGTACTTC. Protein sequence: CASSSYRGEQYF.

This clonotype has ten or more counts. J is TRBJ1-5 and V is TRBV3-1, with D hard to call. V gave up 3 bases and J gave up 4 bases, with 4 bases separating them. This CDR3 has 12 amino acids. Germline V CDR1 and CDR2: LGHDT, YNNKEL (reference sequence). DNA of the CDR3: TGTGCCAGCAGCCAGGCAAATCAGCCCCAGCATTTT. Protein: CASSQANQPQHF.

This clonotype was counted at least ten times. The chain combines TRBV10-2 with TRBJ1-2; 7 nucleotides align to TRBD1. The trim removed 5 bases at V and 0 bases at J, leaving 3 bases unmatched. Per germline, CDR1 WSHSY and CDR2 SAAADI. This CDR3 contains 14 residues. As DNA, the CDR3 is TGCGCCAGCAGTCGGACAGGCTCTAACTATGGCTACACCTTC. Its protein product is CASSRTGSNYGYTF.

Ten or more counts support this clonotype. V usage is TRBV6-1 and J usage is TRBJ2-5; no clear D. Trimming left V 7 bases short and J 1 base short, with 10 bases between. Germline loops: CDR1 MNHNS, CDR2 SASEGT. CDR3 size: 13 residues. CDR3 residues: CASTPLLQETQYF. CDR3 DNA: TGTGCCAGCACCCCTCTACTCCAAGAGACCCAGTACTTC.

This clonotype came up many times. The CDR3 DNA sequence: TGCAGTGCTAGGGGGCGGGGATTCGGGCAGTACTTC. It specifies CSARGRGFGQYF. V and J are TRBV20-1 and TRBJ2-7, with D maybe TRBD2 (6 bases). The CDR3 contains 12 residues. Germline CDR1 DFQATT, CDR2 SNEGSKA (reference sequence). Trimming removed 3 bases at V and 9 bases at J, with 15 bases between.

Notes on this clonotype: This could be a read error, since a much larger clone is one nucleotide away. This sequence joins TRBV12-3 or TRBV12-4 and TRBJ1-5, with TRBD1 matching 10 bases. V trimming: 6 bases; J trimming: 8 bases; junction bases outside the gene matches: 7. This CDR3 spans 14 amino acids. This chain's CDR3 is CASSPGTGDEPQHF. The CDR3, as DNA: TGTGCCAGCAGCCCCGGGACAGGGGATGAGCCCCAGCATTTT.

This clonotype has just a few counts. The chain employs TRBV4-1 and TRBJ2-7; D is unclear. This CDR3 region has 15 residues. Germline V lookup: CDR1 MGHRA, CDR2 YSYEKL. Trimming took 0 bases from V and 3 from J, leaving 12 bases between them. In DNA, the CDR3 is TGCGCCAGCAGCCAAGAAGCAGGTAGAGGCTACGAGCAGTACTTC. This codes for CASSQEAGRGYEQYF.